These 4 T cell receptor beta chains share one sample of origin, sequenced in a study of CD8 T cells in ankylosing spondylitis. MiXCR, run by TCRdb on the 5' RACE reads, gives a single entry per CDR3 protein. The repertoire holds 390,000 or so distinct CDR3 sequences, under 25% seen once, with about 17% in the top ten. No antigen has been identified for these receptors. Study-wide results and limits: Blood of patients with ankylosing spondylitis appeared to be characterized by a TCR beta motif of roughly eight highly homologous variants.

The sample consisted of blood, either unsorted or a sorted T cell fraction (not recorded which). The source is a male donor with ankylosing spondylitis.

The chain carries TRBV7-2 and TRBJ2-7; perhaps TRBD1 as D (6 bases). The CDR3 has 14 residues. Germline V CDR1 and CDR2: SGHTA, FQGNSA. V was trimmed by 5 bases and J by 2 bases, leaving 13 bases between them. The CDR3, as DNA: TGTGCCAGCAGCGCCGGACAGTTCCCCTACGAGCAGTACTTC. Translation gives CASSAGQFPYEQYF.

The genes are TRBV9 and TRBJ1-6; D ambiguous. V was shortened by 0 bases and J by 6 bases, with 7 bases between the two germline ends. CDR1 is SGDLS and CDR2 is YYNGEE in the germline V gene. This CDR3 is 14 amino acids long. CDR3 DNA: TGTGCCAGCAGCGTAGTGCAAGTTAATTCACCCCTCCACTTT. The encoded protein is CASSVVQVNSPLHF.

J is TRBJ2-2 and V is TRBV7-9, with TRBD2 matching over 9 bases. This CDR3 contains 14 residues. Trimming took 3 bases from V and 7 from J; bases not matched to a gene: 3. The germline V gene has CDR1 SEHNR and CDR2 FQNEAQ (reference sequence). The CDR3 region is CASSFDSGGGELFF. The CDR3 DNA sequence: TGTGCCAGCAGCTTCGATAGCGGGGGCGGGGAGCTGTTTTTT.

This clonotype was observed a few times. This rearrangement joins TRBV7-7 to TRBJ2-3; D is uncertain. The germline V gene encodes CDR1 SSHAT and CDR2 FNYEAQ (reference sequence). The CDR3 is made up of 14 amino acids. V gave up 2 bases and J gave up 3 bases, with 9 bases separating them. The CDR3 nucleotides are TGTGCCAGCAGCTTATCTGCGGTGACAGATACGCAGTATTTT. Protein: CASSLSAVTDTQYF. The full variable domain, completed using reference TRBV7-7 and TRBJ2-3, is GAGVSQSPRYKVTKRGQDVTLRCDPISSHATLYWYQQALGQGPEFLTYFNYEAQPDKSGLPSDRFSAERPEGSISTLTIQRTEQRDSAMYRCASSLSAVTDTQYFGPGTRLTVL.